This is a list of T cell receptor beta chains from one sample in a study of metastatic and nonmetastatic thyroid tumors. TCRdb re-called the PCR reads through MiXCR. Altogether 25,000 to 30,000 clones are present, around 3.9% being singletons, with the ten largest covering under 4%. Sequencing was done on a sample of blood. The origin of the receptors is a male donor with papillary thyroid cancer or a benign thyroid nodule (not recorded which). Some clones in this sample may be carry-over from other donors' samples. The CDR3 runs from the conserved cysteine through the conserved F or W. Fields, in order: D gene, J gene, V gene, clone size, CDR3 protein, CDR3 DNA. A D gene is named only where the DNA matches it firmly. Size is omitted from some rows. Given values are once, few, many or a class for expanded clones.

>TRBD1|TRBJ1-6|TRBV5-1|many
CASSSGTENSPLHF
TGCGCCAGCAGCTCCGGGACAGAAAATTCACCCCTCCACTTT
>TRBD1|TRBJ2-7|TRBV20-1|few
CSALRDRVSYEQYF
TGCAGTGCCCTCCGGGACAGGGTTTCCTACGAGCAGTACTTC
>NA|TRBJ1-1|TRBV12-5|many
CASGKGGASVGDTEAFF
TGTGCTAGTGGAAAGGGGGGCGCCAGTGTGGGGGACACTGAAGCTTTCTTT
>NA|TRBJ2-1|TRBV20-1|few
CSAKRAYNEQFF
TGCAGTGCTAAAAGGGCTTACAATGAGCAGTTCTTC
>NA|TRBJ2-3|TRBV27|NA
CASSSYGDTQYF
TGTGCCAGCAGTTCGTACGGGGATACGCAGTATTTT
>TRBD1|TRBJ1-2|TRBV7-9|NA
CASIMTGVNYGYTF
TGTGCCAGCATTATGACAGGGGTTAACTATGGCTACACCTTC
>NA|TRBJ2-1|TRBV30|many
CAWSLDRDWSYNEQFF
TGTGCCTGGAGTCTAGACCGGGACTGGAGCTACAATGAGCAGTTCTTC
>TRBD1|TRBJ1-2|TRBV20-1|NA
CSARSAGQGVAFYGYTF
TGCAGTGCTCGCTCAGCGGGACAGGGGGTTGCCTTCTATGGCTACACCTTC
>NA|TRBJ1-2|TRBV6-1|NA
CASKESGPVNYGYTF
TGTGCCAGCAAAGAGTCTGGGCCAGTTAACTATGGCTACACCTTC
>TRBD1|TRBJ1-5|TRBV5-1|NA
CASSPGTGFTQPQHF
TGCGCCAGCAGCCCCGGGACAGGGTTTACTCAGCCCCAGCATTTT
>NA|TRBJ2-7|TRBV7-2|NA
CASTSQESEQYF
TGTGCCAGCACCTCACAGGAGTCCGAGCAGTACTTC
>NA|TRBJ1-6|TRBV6-1|NA
CASSDRGSPLHF
TGTGCCAGCAGTGATAGGGGTTCACCCCTCCACTTT
>TRBD1|TRBJ2-3|TRBV9|medium-sized
CASSDGTGDTQYF
TGTGCCAGCAGCGACGGGACAGGGGATACGCAGTATTTT